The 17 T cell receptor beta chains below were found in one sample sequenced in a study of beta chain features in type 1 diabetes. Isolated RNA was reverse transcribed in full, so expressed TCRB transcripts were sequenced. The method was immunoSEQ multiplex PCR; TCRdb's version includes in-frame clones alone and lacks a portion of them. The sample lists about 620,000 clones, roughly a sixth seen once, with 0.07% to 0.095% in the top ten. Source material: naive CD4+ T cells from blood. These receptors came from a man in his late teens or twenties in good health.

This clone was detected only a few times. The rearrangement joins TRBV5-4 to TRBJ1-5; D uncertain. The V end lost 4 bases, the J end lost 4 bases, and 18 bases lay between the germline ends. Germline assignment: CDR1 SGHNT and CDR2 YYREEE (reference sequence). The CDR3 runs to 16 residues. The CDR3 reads CASSAGPRLGNQPQHF. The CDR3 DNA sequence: TGTGCCAGCAGCGCCGGGCCCCGGCTTGGGAATCAGCCCCAGCATTTT.

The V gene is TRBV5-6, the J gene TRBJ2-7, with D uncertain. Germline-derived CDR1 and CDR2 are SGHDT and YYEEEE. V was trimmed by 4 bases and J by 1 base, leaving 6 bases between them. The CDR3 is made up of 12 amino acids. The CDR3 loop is CASSALSYEQYF. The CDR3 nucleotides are TGTGCCAGCAGCGCCCTTTCCTACGAGCAGTACTTC.

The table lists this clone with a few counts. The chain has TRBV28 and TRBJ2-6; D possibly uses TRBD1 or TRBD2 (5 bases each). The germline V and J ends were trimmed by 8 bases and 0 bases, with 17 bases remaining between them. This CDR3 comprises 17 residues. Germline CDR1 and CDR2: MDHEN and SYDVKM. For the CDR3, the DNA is TGTGCCAGCTACCGGGGCAGGGCAAGCTCTGGGGCCAACGTCCTGACTTTC. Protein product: CASYRGRASSGANVLTF.

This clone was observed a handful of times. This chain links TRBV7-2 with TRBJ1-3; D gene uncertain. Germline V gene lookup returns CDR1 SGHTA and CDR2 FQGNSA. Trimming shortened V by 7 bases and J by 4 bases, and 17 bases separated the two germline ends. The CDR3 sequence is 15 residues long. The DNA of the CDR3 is TGTGCCAGCACCGGGTCTGGGGTTATAGGAAACACCATATATTTT. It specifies CASTGSGVIGNTIYF.

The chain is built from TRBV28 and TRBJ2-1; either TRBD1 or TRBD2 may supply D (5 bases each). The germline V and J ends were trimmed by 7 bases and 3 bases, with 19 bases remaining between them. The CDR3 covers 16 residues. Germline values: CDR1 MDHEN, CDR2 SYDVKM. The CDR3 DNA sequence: TGTGCCAGCAACCTAAGGGGCAGCGGTTACTACAATGAGCAGTTCTTC. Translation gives CASNLRGSGYYNEQFF.

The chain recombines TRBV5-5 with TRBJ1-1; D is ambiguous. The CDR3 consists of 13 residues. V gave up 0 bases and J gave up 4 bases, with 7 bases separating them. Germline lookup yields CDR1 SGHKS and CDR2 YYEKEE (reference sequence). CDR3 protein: CASSLGPSTEAFF. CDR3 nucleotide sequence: TGTGCCAGCAGCTTGGGTCCGAGCACTGAAGCTTTCTTT.

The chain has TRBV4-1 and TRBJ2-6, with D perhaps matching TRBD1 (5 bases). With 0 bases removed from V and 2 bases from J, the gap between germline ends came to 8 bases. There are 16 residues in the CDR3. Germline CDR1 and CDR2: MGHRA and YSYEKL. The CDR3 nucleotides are TGCGCCAGCAGCCAAGAAGGGGCGGCTGGGGCCAACGTCCTGACTTTC. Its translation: CASSQEGAAGANVLTF.

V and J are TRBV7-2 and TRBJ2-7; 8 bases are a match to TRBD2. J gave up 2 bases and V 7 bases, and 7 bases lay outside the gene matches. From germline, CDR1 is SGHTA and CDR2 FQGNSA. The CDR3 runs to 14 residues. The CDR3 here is CASTFPGGPYEQYF. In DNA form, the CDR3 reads TGTGCCAGCACCTTCCCGGGGGGGCCCTACGAGCAGTACTTC.

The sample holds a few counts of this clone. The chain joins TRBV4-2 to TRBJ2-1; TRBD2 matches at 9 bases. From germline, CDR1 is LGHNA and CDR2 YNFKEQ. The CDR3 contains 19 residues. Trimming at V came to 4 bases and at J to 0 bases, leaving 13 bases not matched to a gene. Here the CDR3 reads CASSLQGGGAIGSYNEQFF. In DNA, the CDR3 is TGTGCCAGCAGCCTTCAAGGCGGGGGGGCAATAGGCTCCTACAATGAGCAGTTCTTC.

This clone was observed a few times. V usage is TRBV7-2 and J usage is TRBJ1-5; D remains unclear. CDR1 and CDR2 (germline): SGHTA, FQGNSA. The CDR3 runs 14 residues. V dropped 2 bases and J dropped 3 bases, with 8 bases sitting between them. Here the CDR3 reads CASSLTQNNQPQHF. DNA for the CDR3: TGTGCCAGCAGCTTAACGCAAAACAATCAGCCCCAGCATTTT.

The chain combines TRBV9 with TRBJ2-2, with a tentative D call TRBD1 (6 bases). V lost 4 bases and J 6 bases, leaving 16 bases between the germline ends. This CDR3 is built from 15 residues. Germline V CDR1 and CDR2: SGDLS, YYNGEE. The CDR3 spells CASSSLRTVSGELFF. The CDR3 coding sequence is TGTGCCAGCAGCTCCCTAAGGACAGTGTCCGGGGAGCTGTTTTTT.

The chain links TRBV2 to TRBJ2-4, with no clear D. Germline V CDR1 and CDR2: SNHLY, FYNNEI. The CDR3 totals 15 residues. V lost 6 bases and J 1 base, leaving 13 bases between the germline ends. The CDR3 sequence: CASSATVLAKNIQYF. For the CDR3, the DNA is TGTGCCAGCAGCGCCACAGTGCTGGCCAAAAACATTCAGTACTTC.

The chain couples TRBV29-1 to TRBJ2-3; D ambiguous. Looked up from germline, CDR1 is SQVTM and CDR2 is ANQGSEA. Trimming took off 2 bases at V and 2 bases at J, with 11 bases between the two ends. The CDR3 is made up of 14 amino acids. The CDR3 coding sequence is TGCAGCGTTGAAAAAAGGGATTACACAGATACGCAGTATTTT. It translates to CSVEKRDYTDTQYF.

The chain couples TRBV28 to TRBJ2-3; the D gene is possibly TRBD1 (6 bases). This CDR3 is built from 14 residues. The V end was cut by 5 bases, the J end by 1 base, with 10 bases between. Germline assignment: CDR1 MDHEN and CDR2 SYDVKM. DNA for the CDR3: TGTGCCAGCAGTCCCGACAGGCGCACAGATACGCAGTATTTT. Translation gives CASSPDRRTDTQYF.

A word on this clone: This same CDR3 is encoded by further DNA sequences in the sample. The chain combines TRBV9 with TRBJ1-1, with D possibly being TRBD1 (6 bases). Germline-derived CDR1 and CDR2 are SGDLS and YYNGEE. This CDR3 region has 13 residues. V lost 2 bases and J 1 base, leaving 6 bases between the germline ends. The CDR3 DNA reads TGTGCCAGCAGCGTCAGGGGGAACACTGAAGCTTTCTTT. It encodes CASSVRGNTEAFF.

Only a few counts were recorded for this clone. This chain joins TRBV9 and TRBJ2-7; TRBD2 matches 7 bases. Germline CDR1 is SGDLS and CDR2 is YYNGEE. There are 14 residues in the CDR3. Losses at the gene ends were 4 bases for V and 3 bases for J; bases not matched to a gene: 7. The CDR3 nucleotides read TGTGCCAGCAGCCACTGGACTAGAAGCTACGAGCAGTACTTC. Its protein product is CASSHWTRSYEQYF.

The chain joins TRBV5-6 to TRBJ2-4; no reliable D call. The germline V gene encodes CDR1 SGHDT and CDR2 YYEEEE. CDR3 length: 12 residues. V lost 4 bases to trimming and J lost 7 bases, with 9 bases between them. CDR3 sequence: CASSGNANIQYF. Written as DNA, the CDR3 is TGTGCCAGCAGCGGCAACGCGAACATTCAGTACTTC.